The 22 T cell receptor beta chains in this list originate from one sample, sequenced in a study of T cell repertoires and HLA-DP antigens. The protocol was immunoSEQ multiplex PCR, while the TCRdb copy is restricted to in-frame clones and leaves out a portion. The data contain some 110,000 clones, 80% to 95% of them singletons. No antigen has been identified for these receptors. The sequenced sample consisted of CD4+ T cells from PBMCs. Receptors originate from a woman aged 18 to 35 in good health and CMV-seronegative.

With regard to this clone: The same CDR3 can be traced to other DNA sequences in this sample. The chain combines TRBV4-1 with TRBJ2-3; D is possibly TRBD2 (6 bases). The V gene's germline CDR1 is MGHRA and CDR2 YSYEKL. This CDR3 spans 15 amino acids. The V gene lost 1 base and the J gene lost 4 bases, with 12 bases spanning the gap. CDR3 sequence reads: CASSQVGSTADTQYF. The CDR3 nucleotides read TGCGCCAGCAGCCAAGTCGGGAGTACGGCAGATACGCAGTATTTT.

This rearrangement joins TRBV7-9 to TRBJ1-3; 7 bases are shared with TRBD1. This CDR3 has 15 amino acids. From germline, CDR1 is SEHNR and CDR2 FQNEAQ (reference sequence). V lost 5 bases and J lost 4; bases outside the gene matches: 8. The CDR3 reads CASSTGQLVGNTIYF. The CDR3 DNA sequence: TGTGCCAGCAGCACGGGACAGCTAGTCGGAAACACCATATATTTT.

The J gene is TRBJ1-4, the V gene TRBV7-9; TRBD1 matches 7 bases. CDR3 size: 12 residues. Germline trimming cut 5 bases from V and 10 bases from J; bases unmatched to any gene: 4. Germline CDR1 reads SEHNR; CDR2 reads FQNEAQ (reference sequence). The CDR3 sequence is CASSPRQGKLFF. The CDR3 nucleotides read TGTGCCAGCAGCCCTCGACAGGGAAAACTGTTTTTT. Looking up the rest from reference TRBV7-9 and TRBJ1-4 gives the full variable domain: DTGVSQNPRHKITKRGQNVTFRCDPISEHNRLYWYRQTLGQGPEFLTYFQNEAQLEKSRLLSDRFSAERPKGSFSTLEIQRTEQGDSAMYLCASSPRQGKLFFGSGTQLSVL.

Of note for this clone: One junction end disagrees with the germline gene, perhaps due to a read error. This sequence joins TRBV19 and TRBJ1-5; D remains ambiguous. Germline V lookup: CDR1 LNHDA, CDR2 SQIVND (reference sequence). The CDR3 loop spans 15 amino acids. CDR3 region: CASTITWASNQPQHF. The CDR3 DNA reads TGTGCCAGTACTATAACCTGGGCTAGCAATCAGCCCCAGCATTTT.

Written as DNA, the CDR3 is TGCGCCAGCAGCCAAGTAGGGTCTAGCGGGAGCTCCACAGATACGCAGTATTTT. Amino acids: CASSQVGSSGSSTDTQYF. The chain is built from TRBV4-1 and TRBJ2-3, with 10 bases aligning to TRBD2. Germline V lookup: CDR1 MGHRA, CDR2 YSYEKL. Trimming took 1 base from V and 2 from J; bases not matched to a gene: 9. The CDR3 runs 18 residues.

The CDR3 here is CASSSQGAYNSPLHF. The CDR3 DNA sequence: TGTGCCAGCAGCTCACAGGGGGCTTATAATTCACCCCTCCACTTT. The genes are TRBV6-5 and TRBJ1-6; 9 nucleotides line up with TRBD1. V was pared by 6 bases and J by 4 bases, with 4 bases of the junction left unmatched. Germline V gene sequence: CDR1 MNHEY, CDR2 SVGAGI. CDR3 length: 15 residues.

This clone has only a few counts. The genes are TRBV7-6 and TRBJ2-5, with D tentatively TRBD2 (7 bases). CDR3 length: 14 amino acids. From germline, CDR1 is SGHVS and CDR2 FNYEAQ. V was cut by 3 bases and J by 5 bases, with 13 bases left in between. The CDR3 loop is CASSFGSGGETQYF. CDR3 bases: TGTGCCAGCAGCTTCGGGTCGGGGGGCGAGACCCAGTACTTC.

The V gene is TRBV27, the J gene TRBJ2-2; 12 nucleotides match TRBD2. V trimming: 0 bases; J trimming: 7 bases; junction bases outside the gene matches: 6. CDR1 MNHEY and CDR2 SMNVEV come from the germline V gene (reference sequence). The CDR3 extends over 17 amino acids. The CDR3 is CASSLSPTSGSDGELFF. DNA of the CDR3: TGTGCCAGCAGTTTATCTCCGACTAGCGGGAGTGACGGGGAGCTGTTTTTT.

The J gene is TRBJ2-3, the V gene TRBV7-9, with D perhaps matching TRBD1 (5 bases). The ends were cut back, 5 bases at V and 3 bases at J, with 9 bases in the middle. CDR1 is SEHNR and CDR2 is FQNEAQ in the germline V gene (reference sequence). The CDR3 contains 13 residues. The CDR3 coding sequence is TGTGCCAGCAGCCCCCAGGGAACAGATACGCAGTATTTT. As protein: CASSPQGTDTQYF.

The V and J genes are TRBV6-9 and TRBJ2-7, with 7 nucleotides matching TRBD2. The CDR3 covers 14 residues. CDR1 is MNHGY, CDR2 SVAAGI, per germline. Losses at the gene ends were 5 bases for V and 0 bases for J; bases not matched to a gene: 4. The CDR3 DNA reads TGTGCCAGCAGTCTAGCGGACGCCTCCTACGAGCAGTACTTC. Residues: CASSLADASYEQYF.

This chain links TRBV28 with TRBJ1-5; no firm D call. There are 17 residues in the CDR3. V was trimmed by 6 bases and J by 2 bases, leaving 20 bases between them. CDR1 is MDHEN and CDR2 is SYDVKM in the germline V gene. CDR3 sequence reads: CASRYMDGRGGNQPQHF. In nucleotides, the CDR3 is TGTGCCAGCAGATATATGGATGGACGCGGGGGCAATCAGCCCCAGCATTTT.

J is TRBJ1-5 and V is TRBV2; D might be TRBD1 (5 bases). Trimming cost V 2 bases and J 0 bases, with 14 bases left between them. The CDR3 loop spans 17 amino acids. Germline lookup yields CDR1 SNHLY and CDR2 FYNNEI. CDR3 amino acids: CASSERGRVYSNQPQHF. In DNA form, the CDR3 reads TGTGCCAGCAGTGAAAGGGGCAGGGTCTATAGCAATCAGCCCCAGCATTTT.

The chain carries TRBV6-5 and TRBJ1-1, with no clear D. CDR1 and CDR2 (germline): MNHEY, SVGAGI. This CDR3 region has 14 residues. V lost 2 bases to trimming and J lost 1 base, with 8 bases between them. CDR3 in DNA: TGTGCCAGCAGTTACCCGAAGGGGAACACTGAAGCTTTCTTT. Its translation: CASSYPKGNTEAFF.

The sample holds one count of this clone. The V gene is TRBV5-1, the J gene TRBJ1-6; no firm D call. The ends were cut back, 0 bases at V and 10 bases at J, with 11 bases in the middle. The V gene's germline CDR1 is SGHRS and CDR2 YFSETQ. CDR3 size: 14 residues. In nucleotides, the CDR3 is TGCGCCAGCAGCTTGGCCACGGTATCCTCACCCCTCCACTTT. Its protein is CASSLATVSSPLHF.

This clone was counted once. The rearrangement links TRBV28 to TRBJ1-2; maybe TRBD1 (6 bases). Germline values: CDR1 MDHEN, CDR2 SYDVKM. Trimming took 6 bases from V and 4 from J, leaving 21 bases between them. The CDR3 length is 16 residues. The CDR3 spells CASRTTGGSGTYGYTF. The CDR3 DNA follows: TGTGCCAGCAGGACGACGGGGGGCAGCGGAACCTATGGCTACACCTTC.

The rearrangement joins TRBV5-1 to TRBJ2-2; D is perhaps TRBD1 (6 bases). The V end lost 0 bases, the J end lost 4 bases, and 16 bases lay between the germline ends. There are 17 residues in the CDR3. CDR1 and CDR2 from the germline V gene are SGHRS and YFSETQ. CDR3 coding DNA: TGCGCCAGCAGCTTGGCACAATTTACAGGGCGCACCGGGGAGCTGTTTTTT. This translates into CASSLAQFTGRTGELFF.

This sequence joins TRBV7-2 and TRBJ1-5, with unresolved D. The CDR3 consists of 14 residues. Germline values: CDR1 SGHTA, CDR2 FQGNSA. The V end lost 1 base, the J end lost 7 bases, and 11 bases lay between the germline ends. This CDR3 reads CASSLVRREQPQHF. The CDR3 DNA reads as TGTGCCAGCAGCTTAGTTAGGCGGGAGCAGCCCCAGCATTTT.

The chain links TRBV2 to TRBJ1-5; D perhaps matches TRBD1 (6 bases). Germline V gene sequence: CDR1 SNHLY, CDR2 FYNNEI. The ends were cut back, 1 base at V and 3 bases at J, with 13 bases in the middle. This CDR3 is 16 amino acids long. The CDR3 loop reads CASSEDRDKLNQPQHF. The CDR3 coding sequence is TGTGCCAGCAGTGAAGACCGGGACAAGCTCAATCAGCCCCAGCATTTT.

The CDR3 is CASSGRAVNQPQHF. CDR3 nucleotide sequence: TGTGCCAGCAGTGGGAGGGCGGTCAATCAGCCCCAGCATTTT. The chain combines TRBV6-1 with TRBJ1-5; D is uncertain. Germline V CDR1 and CDR2: MNHNS, SASEGT. The V end was cut by 4 bases, the J end by 3 bases, with 10 bases between. CDR3 length: 14 residues.

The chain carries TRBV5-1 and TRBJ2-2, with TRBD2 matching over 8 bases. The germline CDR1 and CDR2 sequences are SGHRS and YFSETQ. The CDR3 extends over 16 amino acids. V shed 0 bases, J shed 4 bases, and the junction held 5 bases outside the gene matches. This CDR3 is CASSLGTSYSTGELFF. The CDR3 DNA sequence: TGCGCCAGCAGCTTGGGGACTAGCTATAGCACCGGGGAGCTGTTTTTT.

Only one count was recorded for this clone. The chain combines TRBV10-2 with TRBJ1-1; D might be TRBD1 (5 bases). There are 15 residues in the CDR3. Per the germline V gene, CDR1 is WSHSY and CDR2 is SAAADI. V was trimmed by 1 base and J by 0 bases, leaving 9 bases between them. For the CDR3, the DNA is TGCGCCAGCAGTGAGTGGACATCCATGAACACTGAAGCTTTCTTT. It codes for CASSEWTSMNTEAFF.

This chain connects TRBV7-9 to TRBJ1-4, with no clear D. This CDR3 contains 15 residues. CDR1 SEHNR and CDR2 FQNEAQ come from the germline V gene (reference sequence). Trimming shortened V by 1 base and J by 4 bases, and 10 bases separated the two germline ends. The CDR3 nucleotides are TGTGCCAGCAGCTTAGACACGGGTGGTAATGAAAAACTGTTTTTT. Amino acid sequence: CASSLDTGGNEKLFF.